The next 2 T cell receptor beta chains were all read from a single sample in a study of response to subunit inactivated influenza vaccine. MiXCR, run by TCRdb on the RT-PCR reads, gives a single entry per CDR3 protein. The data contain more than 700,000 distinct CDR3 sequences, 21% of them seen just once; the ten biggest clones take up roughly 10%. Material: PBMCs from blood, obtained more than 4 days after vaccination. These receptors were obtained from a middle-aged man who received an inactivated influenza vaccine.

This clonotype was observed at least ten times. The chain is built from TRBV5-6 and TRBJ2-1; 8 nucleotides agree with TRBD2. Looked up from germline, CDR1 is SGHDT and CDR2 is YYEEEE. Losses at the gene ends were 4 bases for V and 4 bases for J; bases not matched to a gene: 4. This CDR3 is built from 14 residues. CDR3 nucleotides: TGTGCCAGCAGCCCTAGACTAGCGTACAATGAGCAGTTCTTC. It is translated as CASSPRLAYNEQFF.

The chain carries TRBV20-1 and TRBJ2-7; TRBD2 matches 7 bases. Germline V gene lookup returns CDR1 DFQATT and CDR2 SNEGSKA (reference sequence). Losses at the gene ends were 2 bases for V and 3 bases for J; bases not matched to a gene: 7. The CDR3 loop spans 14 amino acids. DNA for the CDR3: TGCAGTGCTAGAACCCCGGGAGGAGACTACGAGCAGTACTTC. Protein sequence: CSARTPGGDYEQYF.